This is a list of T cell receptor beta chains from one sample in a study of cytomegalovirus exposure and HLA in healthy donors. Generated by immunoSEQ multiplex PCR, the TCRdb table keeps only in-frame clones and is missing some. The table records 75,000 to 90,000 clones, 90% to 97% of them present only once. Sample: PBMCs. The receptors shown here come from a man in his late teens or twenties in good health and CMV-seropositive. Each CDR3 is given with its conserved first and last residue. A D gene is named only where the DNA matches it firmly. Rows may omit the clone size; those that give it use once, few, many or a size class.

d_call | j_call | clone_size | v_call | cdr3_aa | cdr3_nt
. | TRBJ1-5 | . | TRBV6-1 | CASSELGALQPQHF | TGTGCCAGCAGTGAACTAGGGGCGCTTCAGCCCCAGCATTTT
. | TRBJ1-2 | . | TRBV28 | CASSYQGSSGYTF | TGTGCCAGCAGTTATCAGGGGAGTTCCGGCTACACCTTC
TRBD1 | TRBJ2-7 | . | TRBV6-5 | CASSSDRVTSYEQYF | TGTGCCAGCAGTTCGGACAGGGTAACCTCCTACGAGCAGTACTTC
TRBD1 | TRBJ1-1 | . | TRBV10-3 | CAISEQGAQNTEAFF | TGTGCCATCAGTGAGCAGGGGGCCCAGAACACTGAAGCTTTCTTT
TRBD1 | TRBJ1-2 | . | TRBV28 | CASSLRGLGQGERGYTF | TGTGCCAGCAGCCTTAGGGGCCTGGGACAGGGGGAGAGAGGCTACACCTTC
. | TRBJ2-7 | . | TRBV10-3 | CAISEARSATSSYEQYF | TGTGCCATCAGTGAGGCCCGCTCGGCTACTAGTTCCTACGAGCAGTACTTC
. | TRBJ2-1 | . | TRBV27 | CASSLEPLRNEQFF | TGTGCCAGCAGTTTGGAGCCCCTTCGCAATGAGCAGTTCTTC
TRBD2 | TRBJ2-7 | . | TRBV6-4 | CASSAQTSGSGEQYF | TGTGCCAGCAGTGCCCAGACTAGCGGGAGCGGAGAGCAGTACTTC
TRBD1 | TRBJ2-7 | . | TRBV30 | CAWSRTGVEQYF | TGTGCCTGGAGTAGGACAGGGGTCGAGCAGTACTTC
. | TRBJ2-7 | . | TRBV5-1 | CASSLDGSSYEQYF | TGCGCCAGCAGCTTGGACGGGTCTTCCTACGAGCAGTACTTC
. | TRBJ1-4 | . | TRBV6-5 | CASSYGDQDSHEKLFF | TGTGCCAGCAGTTACGGTGATCAAGACAGTCATGAAAAACTGTTTTTT
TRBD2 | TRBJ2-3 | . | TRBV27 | CASSLSLAGVITDTQYF | TGTGCCAGCAGTTTATCCCTAGCGGGAGTTATCACAGATACGCAGTATTTT
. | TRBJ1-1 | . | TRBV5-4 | CASRTREATEAFF | TGTGCCAGCAGAACCAGGGAAGCCACTGAAGCTTTCTTT
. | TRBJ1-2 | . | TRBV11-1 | CASSRSQANGYTF | TGTGCCAGCAGTCGCAGCCAGGCTAACGGCTACACCTTC
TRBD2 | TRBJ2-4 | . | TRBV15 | CATSSFPVKRESGIQYF | TGTGCCACCAGCAGCTTTCCTGTTAAGCGGGAGTCCGGCATTCAGTACTTC
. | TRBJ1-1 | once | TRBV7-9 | CASSLLRVVNTEAFF | TGTGCCAGCAGCTTACTCAGGGTGGTGAACACTGAAGCTTTCTTT